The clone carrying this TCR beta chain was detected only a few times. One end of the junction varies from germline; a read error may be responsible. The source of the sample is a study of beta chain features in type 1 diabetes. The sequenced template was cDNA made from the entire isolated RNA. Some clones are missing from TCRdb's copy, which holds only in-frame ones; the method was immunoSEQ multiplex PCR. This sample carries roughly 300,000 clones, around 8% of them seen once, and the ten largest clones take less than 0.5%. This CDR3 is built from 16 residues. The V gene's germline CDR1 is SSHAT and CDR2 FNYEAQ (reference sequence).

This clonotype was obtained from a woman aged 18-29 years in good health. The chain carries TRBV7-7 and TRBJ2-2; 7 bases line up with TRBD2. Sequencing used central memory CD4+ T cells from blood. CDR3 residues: CASSLEAGRGTGELFF. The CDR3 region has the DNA TGTGCTAGCAGCTTAGAAGCGGGGCGAGGCACCGGGGAGCTGTTTTTT.